Sequencing of this T cell receptor beta chain was carried out in a study of blood T cell repertoires in COVID-19. This CDR3 comprises 14 residues. The germline V gene encodes CDR1 SGDLS and CDR2 YYNGEE. The V gene end was trimmed by 6 bases and the J gene end by 5 bases; junction bases not matched to a gene: 6. The repertoire was sequenced with immunoSEQ multiplex PCR; TCRdb's copy has only in-frame clones and lacks some. The profile shows roughly 200,000 clones, about nine tenths of them singletons. Sequencing used peripheral blood. The V gene is TRBV9, the J gene TRBJ2-1; TRBD1 agrees at 9 bases. This TCR was recovered from a man between 18 and 35 years old with active or convalescent COVID-19. The chain's CDR3 is CASNRDRDNNEQFF. CDR3 nucleotide sequence: TGTGCCAGCAACCGGGACAGGGACAACAATGAGCAGTTCTTC. Based on the CDR3 plus reference TRBV9 and TRBJ2-1, the full variable domain is DSGVTQTPKHLITATGQRVTLRCSPRSGDLSVYWYQQSLDQGLQFLIQYYNGEERAKGNILERFSAQQFPDLHSELNLSSLELGDSALYFCASNRDRDNNEQFFGPGTRLTVL.